This T cell receptor beta chain was sequenced in a study of blood T cell repertoires in COVID-19. CDR3 length equals 17 residues. Germline trimming cut 1 base from V and 0 bases from J; bases unmatched to any gene: 5. Per the germline V gene, CDR1 is MDHEN and CDR2 is SYDVKM. Measured with immunoSEQ multiplex PCR; TCRdb has only the in-frame clones, and not every one. The sample lists around 310,000 clones; over 75% were seen once. The sequence came from a woman aged 40 to 50 who had recovered from COVID-19. The sample consisted of PBMCs or T cells enriched from blood (not recorded which). V and J are TRBV28 and TRBJ2-1, with TRBD2 identical over 8 bases. The CDR3 spells CASSLLSGGISYNEQFF. The CDR3 nucleotides read TGTGCCAGCAGTTTATTAAGCGGGGGCATCTCCTACAATGAGCAGTTCTTC.